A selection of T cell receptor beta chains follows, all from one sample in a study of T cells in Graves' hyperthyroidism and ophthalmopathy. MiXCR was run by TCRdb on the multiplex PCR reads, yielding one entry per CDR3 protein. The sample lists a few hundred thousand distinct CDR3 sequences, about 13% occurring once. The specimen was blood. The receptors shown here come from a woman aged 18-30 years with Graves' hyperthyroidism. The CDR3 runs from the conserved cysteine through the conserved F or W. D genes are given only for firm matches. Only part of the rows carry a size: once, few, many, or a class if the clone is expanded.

cdr3_aa: CSVSGSSDEQYF; cdr3_nt: TGCAGCGTTAGCGGGAGCTCGGACGAGCAGTACTTC; j_call: TRBJ2-7; d_call: TRBD2; clone_size: many; v_call: TRBV29-1
cdr3_aa: CASRVLSHEQYF; cdr3_nt: TGTGCCAGCAGGGTTCTAAGCCACGAGCAGTACTTC; j_call: TRBJ2-7; d_call: NA; clone_size: many; v_call: TRBV2
cdr3_aa: CASSQGEAHTDTQYF; cdr3_nt: TGTGCCAGCAGCCAAGGGGAAGCCCACACAGATACGCAGTATTTT; j_call: TRBJ2-3; d_call: NA; clone_size: many; v_call: TRBV28
cdr3_aa: CAWSASGYEQYF; cdr3_nt: TGTGCCTGGAGTGCTAGCGGCTACGAGCAGTACTTC; j_call: TRBJ2-7; d_call: TRBD2; clone_size: few; v_call: TRBV30
cdr3_aa: CASSSVAGSSGANVLTF; cdr3_nt: TGTGCCAGCAGTTCGGTTGCGGGAAGCTCTGGGGCCAACGTCCTGACTTTC; j_call: TRBJ2-6; d_call: NA; clone_size: NA; v_call: TRBV7-2
cdr3_aa: CASSWGLREGEQYF; cdr3_nt: TGTGCCAGCAGTTGGGGGTTGCGGGAGGGCGAGCAGTACTTC; j_call: TRBJ2-7; d_call: TRBD2; clone_size: many; v_call: TRBV6-6
cdr3_aa: CASSAPGLAGAYHEQYF; cdr3_nt: TGTGCCAGCAGCGCGCCGGGACTAGCGGGAGCTTACCACGAGCAGTACTTC; j_call: TRBJ2-7; d_call: TRBD2; clone_size: NA; v_call: TRBV7-2
cdr3_aa: CASSFGASGVFNEQFF; cdr3_nt: TGTGCCAGCAGCTTCGGGGCTAGCGGGGTGTTCAATGAGCAGTTCTTC; j_call: TRBJ2-1; d_call: TRBD2; clone_size: many; v_call: TRBV7-9
cdr3_aa: CSARPMTDSNQPQHF; cdr3_nt: TGCAGTGCTAGACCGATGACTGATAGCAATCAGCCCCAGCATTTT; j_call: TRBJ1-5; d_call: NA; clone_size: few; v_call: TRBV20-1
cdr3_aa: CASSLKTGGAFF; cdr3_nt: TGTGCCAGCAGCTTGAAGACAGGGGGAGCTTTCTTT; j_call: TRBJ1-1; d_call: TRBD1; clone_size: many; v_call: TRBV5-6
cdr3_aa: CASSERDTLNQPQHF; cdr3_nt: TGTGCCAGCAGTGAGAGGGACACCTTGAATCAGCCCCAGCATTTT; j_call: TRBJ1-5; d_call: NA; clone_size: many; v_call: TRBV6-1
cdr3_aa: CASSSPGTSGQTANTDTQYF; cdr3_nt: TGCGCCAGCAGCTCGCCGGGGACTAGCGGGCAGACAGCTAACACAGATACGCAGTATTTT; j_call: TRBJ2-3; d_call: TRBD2; clone_size: few; v_call: TRBV5-1
cdr3_aa: CASGTANVLTF; cdr3_nt: TGTGCCAGCGGAACGGCCAACGTCCTGACTTTC; j_call: TRBJ2-6; d_call: NA; clone_size: few; v_call: TRBV28
cdr3_aa: CAWSGLAGGIRGEQFF; cdr3_nt: TGTGCCTGGAGTGGACTAGCGGGAGGTATACGGGGTGAGCAGTTCTTC; j_call: TRBJ2-1; d_call: TRBD2; clone_size: many; v_call: TRBV30
cdr3_aa: CASSLITGGSDTQYF; cdr3_nt: TGTGCCAGCAGCTTAATAACGGGAGGTTCAGATACGCAGTATTTT; j_call: TRBJ2-3; d_call: TRBD2; clone_size: many; v_call: TRBV7-2
cdr3_aa: CASSYSPHSNQPQHF; cdr3_nt: TGTGCCAGCAGTTACTCCCCTCATAGCAATCAGCCCCAGCATTTT; j_call: TRBJ1-5; d_call: NA; clone_size: NA; v_call: TRBV6-5
cdr3_aa: CSVGYGGWDTEAFF; cdr3_nt: TGCAGCGTTGGGTACGGGGGTTGGGACACTGAAGCTTTCTTT; j_call: TRBJ1-1; d_call: NA; clone_size: many; v_call: TRBV29-1
cdr3_aa: CASSDTIGAYEQYF; cdr3_nt: TGTGCCAGCAGTGACACGATAGGGGCCTACGAGCAGTACTTC; j_call: TRBJ2-7; d_call: NA; clone_size: many; v_call: TRBV6-1
cdr3_aa: CAIRSSGFSGDTEAFF; cdr3_nt: TGTGCCATCAGGAGTTCGGGGTTCAGTGGTGACACTGAAGCTTTCTTT; j_call: TRBJ1-1; d_call: NA; clone_size: many; v_call: TRBV10-3
cdr3_aa: CASSSPGLAADVYQETQYF; cdr3_nt: TGTGCCAGCAGCTCCCCGGGACTAGCGGCTGATGTGTACCAAGAGACCCAGTACTTC; j_call: TRBJ2-5; d_call: TRBD2; clone_size: once; v_call: TRBV11-2
cdr3_aa: CATSGQGLSGNTIYF; cdr3_nt: TGTGCCACCAGCGGACAGGGCCTCTCTGGAAACACCATATATTTT; j_call: TRBJ1-3; d_call: TRBD1; clone_size: NA; v_call: TRBV24-1
cdr3_aa: CASSPSGQANSPLHF; cdr3_nt: TGTGCCAGTAGCCCCTCGGGACAGGCGAATTCACCCCTCCACTTT; j_call: TRBJ1-6; d_call: TRBD1; clone_size: few; v_call: TRBV19
cdr3_aa: CASNTRQGLPYEQYF; cdr3_nt: TGTGCCAGCAATACCCGTCAGGGGCTCCCCTACGAGCAGTACTTC; j_call: TRBJ2-7; d_call: NA; clone_size: NA; v_call: TRBV25-1
cdr3_aa: CASSGDRAETQYF; cdr3_nt: TGTGCCAGCTCAGGAGACAGGGCGGAGACCCAGTACTTC; j_call: TRBJ2-5; d_call: TRBD1; clone_size: NA; v_call: TRBV7-9
cdr3_aa: CASRGQGGPATQYF; cdr3_nt: TGTGCCAGCAGAGGACAGGGAGGTCCAGCTACGCAGTATTTT; j_call: TRBJ2-3; d_call: TRBD1; clone_size: NA; v_call: TRBV6-2/TRBV6-3
cdr3_aa: CSAPTENGYTF; cdr3_nt: TGCAGCGCCCCGACAGAAAATGGCTACACCTTC; j_call: TRBJ1-2; d_call: NA; clone_size: few; v_call: TRBV29-1
cdr3_aa: CASSQDVTAQETQYF; cdr3_nt: TGTGCCAGCAGCCAAGATGTCACAGCTCAAGAGACCCAGTACTTC; j_call: TRBJ2-5; d_call: NA; clone_size: few; v_call: TRBV3-1
cdr3_aa: CASSHRGAGGHYEQFF; cdr3_nt: TGTGCCAGCAGCCACCGGGGAGCGGGAGGGCACTATGAGCAGTTCTTC; j_call: TRBJ2-1; d_call: TRBD2; clone_size: NA; v_call: TRBV11-1